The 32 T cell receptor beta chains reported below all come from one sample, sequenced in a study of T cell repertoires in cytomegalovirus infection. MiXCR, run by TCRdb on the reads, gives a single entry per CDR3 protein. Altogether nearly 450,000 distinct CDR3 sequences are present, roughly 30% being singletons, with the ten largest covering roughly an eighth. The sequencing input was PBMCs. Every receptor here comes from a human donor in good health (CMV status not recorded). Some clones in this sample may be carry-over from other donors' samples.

The CDR3 loop reads CASSVTGSTYNEQFF. CDR3 in DNA: TGCGCCAGCAGCGTTACAGGGAGTACCTACAATGAGCAGTTCTTC. The J gene is TRBJ2-1, the V gene TRBV5-1, with D tentatively TRBD1 (6 bases). The CDR3 is made up of 15 amino acids. The V gene's germline CDR1 is SGHRS and CDR2 YFSETQ. Trimming removed 4 bases at V and 2 bases at J, with 13 bases between.

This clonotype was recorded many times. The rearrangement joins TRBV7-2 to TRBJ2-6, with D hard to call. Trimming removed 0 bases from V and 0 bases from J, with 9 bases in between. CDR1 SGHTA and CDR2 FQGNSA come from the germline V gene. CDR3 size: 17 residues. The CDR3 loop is CASSLAEPSSGANVLTF. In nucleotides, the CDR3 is TGTGCCAGCAGCTTAGCGGAACCTAGCTCTGGGGCCAACGTCCTGACTTTC.

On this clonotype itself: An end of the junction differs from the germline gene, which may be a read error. The CDR3 DNA is TGTTCCAGCAGCTTAACGGCGAGGGCCGATCAGTACTTC. Residues: CSSSLTARADQYF. J is TRBJ2-7 and V is TRBV7-2; TRBD2 is a possible D gene (5 bases). CDR3 length: 13 residues. Germline CDR1 and CDR2: SGHTA and FQGNSA. The full variable domain, with the rest looked up from reference TRBV7-2 and TRBJ2-7, is GAGVSQSPSNKVTEKGKDVELRCDPISGHTALYWYRQSLGQGLEFLIYFQGNSAPDKSGLPSDRFSAERTGGSVSTLTIQRTQQEDSAVYLCSSSLTARADQYFGPGTRLTVT.

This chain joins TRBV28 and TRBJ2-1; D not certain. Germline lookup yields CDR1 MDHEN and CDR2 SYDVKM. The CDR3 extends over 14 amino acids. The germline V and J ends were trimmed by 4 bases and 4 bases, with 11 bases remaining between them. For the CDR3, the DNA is TGTGCCAGCAGTTGCCTGTGGAATTACAATGAGCAGTTCTTC. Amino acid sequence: CASSCLWNYNEQFF. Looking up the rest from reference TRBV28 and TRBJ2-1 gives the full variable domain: DVKVTQSSRYLVKRTGEKVFLECVQDMDHENMFWYRQDPGLGLRLIYFSYDVKMKEKGDIPEGYSVSREKKERFSLILESASTNQTSMYLCASSCLWNYNEQFFGPGTRLTVL.

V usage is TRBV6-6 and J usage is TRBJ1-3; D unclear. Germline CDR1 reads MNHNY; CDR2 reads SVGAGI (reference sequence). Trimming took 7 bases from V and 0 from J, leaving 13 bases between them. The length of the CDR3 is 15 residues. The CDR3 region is CASNNAGSSGNTIYF. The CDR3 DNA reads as TGTGCCAGCAACAACGCGGGCAGCTCTGGAAACACCATATATTTT.

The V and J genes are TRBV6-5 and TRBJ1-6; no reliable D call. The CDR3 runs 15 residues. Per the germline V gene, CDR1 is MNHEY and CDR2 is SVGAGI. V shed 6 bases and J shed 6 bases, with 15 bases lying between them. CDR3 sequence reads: CASSLTTSSNSPLHF. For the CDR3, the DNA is TGTGCCAGCAGCCTCACTACAAGTAGTAATTCACCCCTCCACTTT.

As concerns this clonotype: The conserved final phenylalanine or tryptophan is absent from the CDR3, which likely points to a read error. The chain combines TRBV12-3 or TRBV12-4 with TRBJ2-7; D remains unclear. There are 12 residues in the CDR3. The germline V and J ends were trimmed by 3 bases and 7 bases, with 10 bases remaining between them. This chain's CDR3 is CASSFAPSEQYC. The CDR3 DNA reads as TGTGCCAGCAGTTTCGCCCCGTCAGAGCAGTACTGC.

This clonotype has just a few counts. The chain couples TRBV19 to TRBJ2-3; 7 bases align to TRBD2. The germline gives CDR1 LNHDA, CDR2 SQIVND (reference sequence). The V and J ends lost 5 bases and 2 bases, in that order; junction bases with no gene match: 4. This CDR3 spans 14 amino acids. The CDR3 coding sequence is TGTGCCAGTAGTGGCGGGGGACTCACAGATACGCAGTATTTT. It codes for CASSGGGLTDTQYF. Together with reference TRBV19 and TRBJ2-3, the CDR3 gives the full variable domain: DGGITQSPKYLFRKEGQNVTLSCEQNLNHDAMYWYRQDPGQGLRLIYYSQIVNDFQKGDIAEGYSVSREKKESFPLTVTSAQKNPTAFYLCASSGGGLTDTQYFGPGTRLTVL.

CDR3 in amino acids: CATSEGREQFF. CDR3 DNA: TGTGCCACCAGTGAGGGGCGTGAGCAGTTCTTC. This sequence joins TRBV24-1 and TRBJ2-1; weak D call: TRBD1 (5 bases). The CDR3 sequence is 11 residues long. Trimming pared 4 bases from V and 9 bases from J, leaving 6 bases between. CDR1 and CDR2 (germline): KGHDR, SFDVKD.

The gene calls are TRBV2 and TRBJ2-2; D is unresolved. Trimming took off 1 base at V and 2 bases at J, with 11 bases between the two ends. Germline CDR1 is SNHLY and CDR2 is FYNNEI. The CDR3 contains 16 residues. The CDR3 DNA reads TGTGCCAGCAGTGAAGTTCTTATGATAAACACCGGGGAGCTGTTTTTT. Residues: CASSEVLMINTGELFF.

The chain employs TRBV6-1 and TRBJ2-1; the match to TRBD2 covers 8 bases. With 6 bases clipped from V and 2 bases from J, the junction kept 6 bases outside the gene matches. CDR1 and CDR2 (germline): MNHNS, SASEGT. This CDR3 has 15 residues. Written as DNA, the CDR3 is TGTGCCAGCAGGGGACTAGGTAGTGCCTACAATGAGCAGTTCTTC. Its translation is CASRGLGSAYNEQFF.

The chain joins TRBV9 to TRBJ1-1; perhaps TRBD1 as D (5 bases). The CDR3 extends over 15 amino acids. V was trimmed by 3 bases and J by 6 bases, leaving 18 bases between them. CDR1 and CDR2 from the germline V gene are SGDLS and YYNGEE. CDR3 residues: CASSDTTVSFPEAFF. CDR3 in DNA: TGTGCCAGCAGCGACACGACAGTTTCCTTCCCTGAAGCTTTCTTT.

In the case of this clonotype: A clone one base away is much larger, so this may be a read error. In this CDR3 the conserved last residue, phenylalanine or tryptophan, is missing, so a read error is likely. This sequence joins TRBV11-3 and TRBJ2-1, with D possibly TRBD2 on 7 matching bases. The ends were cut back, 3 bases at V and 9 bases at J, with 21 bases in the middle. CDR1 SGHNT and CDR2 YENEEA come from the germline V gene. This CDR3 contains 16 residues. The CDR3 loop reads CASSLEGRGGLVEQFL. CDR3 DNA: TGTGCCAGCAGCTTGGAGGGGAGGGGGGGCCTGGTTGAGCAGTTCTTA.

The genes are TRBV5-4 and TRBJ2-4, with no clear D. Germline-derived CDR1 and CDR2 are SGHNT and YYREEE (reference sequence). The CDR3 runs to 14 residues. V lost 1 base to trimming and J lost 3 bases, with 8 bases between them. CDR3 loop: CASSLNGSKNIQYF. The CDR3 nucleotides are TGTGCCAGCAGCTTGAACGGCAGCAAAAACATTCAGTACTTC.

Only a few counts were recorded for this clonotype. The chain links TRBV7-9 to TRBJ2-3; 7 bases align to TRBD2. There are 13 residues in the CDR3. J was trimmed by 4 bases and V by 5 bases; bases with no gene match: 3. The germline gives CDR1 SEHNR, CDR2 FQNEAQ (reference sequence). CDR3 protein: CASSMGGPDTQYF. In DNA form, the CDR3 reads TGTGCCAGCAGCATGGGAGGGCCAGATACGCAGTATTTT.

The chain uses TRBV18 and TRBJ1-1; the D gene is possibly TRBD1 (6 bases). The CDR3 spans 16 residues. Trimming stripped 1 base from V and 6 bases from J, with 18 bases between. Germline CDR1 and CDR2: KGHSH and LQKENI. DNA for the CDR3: TGTGCCAGCTCACCACTCGATCCGGGGGCGGTTGCTGAAGCTTTCTTT. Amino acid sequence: CASSPLDPGAVAEAFF.

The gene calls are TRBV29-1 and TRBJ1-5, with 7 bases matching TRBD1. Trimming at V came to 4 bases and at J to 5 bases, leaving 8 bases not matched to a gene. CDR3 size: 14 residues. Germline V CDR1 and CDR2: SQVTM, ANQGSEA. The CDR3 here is CSVGGAGGDQPQHF. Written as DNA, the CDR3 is TGCAGCGTTGGGGGGGCAGGGGGGGATCAGCCCCAGCATTTT.

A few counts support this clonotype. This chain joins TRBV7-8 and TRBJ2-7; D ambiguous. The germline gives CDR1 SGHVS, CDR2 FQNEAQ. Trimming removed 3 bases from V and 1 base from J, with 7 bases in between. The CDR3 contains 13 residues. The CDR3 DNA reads TGTGCCAGCAGCTTCTCACAGTCCTACGAGCAGTACTTC. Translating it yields CASSFSQSYEQYF.

CDR3 nucleotide sequence: TGTGCCAGCATTTTCGACAGACTAGCCAAAAACATTCAGTACTTC. As protein: CASIFDRLAKNIQYF. This chain links TRBV27 with TRBJ2-4, with D possibly matching TRBD1 (5 bases). Trimming stripped 7 bases from V and 0 bases from J, with 13 bases between. The CDR3 covers 15 residues. The V gene's germline CDR1 is MNHEY and CDR2 SMNVEV (reference sequence).

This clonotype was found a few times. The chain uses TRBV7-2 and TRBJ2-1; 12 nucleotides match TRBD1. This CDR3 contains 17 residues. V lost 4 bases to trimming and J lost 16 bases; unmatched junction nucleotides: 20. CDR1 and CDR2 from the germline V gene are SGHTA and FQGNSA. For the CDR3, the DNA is TGTGCCAGCAGCTCCTTAAGCTCCGGGACAGGGGGCTCTAAAGCCTTCTTC. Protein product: CASSSLSSGTGGSKAFF.

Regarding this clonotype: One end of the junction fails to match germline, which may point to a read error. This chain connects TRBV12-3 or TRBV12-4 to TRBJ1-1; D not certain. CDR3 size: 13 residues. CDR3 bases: TGTGCCAGAAGCCGTACAATGAACACTGAATCTTTCTTT. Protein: CARSRTMNTESFF.

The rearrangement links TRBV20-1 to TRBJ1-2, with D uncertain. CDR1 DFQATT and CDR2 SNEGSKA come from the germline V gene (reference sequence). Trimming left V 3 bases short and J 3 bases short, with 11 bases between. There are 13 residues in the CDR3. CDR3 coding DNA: TGCAGTGCTAGGACCGGGTCGGACTATGGCTACACCTTC. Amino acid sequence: CSARTGSDYGYTF.

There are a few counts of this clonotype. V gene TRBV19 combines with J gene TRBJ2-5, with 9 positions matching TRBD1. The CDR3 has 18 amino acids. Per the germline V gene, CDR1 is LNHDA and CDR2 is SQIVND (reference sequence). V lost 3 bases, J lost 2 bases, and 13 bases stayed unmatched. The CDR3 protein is CASSILSTGGDSQETQYF. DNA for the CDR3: TGTGCCAGTAGTATCCTATCTACAGGGGGCGACTCGCAAGAGACCCAGTACTTC.

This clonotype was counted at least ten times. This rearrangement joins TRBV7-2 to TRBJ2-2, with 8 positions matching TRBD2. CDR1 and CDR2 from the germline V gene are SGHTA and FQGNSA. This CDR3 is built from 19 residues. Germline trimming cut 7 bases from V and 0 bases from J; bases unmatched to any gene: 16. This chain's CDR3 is CASTTWGPGGPANTGELFF. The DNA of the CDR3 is TGTGCCAGCACCACCTGGGGACCGGGGGGGCCTGCGAACACCGGGGAGCTGTTTTTT.

The CDR3 DNA follows: TGTGCCAGCAGCTTGCATAACAATGAGCAGTTCTTC. Encoded protein: CASSLHNNEQFF. The chain links TRBV7-9 to TRBJ2-1, with D unclear. V lost 3 bases and J lost 5, with 5 bases in between. This CDR3 comprises 12 residues. The germline gives CDR1 SEHNR, CDR2 FQNEAQ (reference sequence).

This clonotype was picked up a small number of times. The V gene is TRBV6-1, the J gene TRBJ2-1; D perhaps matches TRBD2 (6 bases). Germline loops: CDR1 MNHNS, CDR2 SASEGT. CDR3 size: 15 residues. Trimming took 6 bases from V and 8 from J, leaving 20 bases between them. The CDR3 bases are TGTGCCAGCAGGGTCGGGGGAGGTAACACGTATGAGCAGTTCTTC. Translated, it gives CASRVGGGNTYEQFF.

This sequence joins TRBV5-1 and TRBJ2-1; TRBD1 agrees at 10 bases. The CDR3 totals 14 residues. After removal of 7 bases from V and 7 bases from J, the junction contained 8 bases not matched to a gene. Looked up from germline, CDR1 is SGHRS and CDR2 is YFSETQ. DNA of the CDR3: TGCGCCAGCTTCCGGGACAGGGGTAATAATGAGCAGTTCTTC. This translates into CASFRDRGNNEQFF. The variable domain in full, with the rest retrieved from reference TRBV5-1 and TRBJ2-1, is KAGVTQTPRYLIKTRGQQVTLSCSPISGHRSVSWYQQTPGQGLQFLFEYFSETQRNKGNFPGRFSGRQFSNSRSEMNVSTLELGDSALYLCASFRDRGNNEQFFGPGTRLTVL.

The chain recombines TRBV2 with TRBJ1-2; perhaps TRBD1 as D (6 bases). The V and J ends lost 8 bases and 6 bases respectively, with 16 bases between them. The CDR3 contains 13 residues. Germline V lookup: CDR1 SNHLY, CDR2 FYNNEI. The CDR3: CASASGHLDGYTF. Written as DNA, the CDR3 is TGTGCCAGCGCCTCGGGACATTTGGATGGCTACACCTTC.

Here the CDR3 DNA reads TGTGCCAGCAGGGGGGACTCCTATAATTCACCCCTCCACTTT. It yields the protein CASRGDSYNSPLHF. The J gene is TRBJ1-6, the V gene TRBV6-4, with D perhaps matching TRBD1 (5 bases). This CDR3 spans 14 amino acids. Trimming took off 6 bases at V and 0 bases at J, with 6 bases between the two ends. CDR1 and CDR2 (germline): MRHNA, SNTAGT.

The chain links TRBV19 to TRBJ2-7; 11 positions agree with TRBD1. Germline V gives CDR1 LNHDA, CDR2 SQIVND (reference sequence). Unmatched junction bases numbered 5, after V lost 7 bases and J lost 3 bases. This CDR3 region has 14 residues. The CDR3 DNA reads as TGTGCCAGTACCCCGGGACAGGGGGTCTACGAGCAGTACTTC. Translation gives CASTPGQGVYEQYF.

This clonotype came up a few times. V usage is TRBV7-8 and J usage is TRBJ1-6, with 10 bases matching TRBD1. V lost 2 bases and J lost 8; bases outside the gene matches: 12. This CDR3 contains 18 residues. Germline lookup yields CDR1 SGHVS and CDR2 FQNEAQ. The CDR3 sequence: CASSLTAGTGVTDSPLHF. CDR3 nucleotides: TGTGCCAGCAGCTTAACCGCGGGGACAGGGGTCACTGATTCACCCCTCCACTTT.

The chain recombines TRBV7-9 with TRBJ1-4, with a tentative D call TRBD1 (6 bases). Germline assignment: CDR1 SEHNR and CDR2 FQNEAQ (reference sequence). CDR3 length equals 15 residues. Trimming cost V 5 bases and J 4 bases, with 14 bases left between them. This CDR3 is CASSRARGFNEKLFF. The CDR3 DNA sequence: TGTGCCAGCAGCCGAGCCAGGGGCTTTAATGAAAAACTGTTTTTT. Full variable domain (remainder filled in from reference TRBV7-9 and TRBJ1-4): DTGVSQNPRHKITKRGQNVTFRCDPISEHNRLYWYRQTLGQGPEFLTYFQNEAQLEKSRLLSDRFSAERPKGSFSTLEIQRTEQGDSAMYLCASSRARGFNEKLFFGSGTQLSVL.